This T cell receptor (beta chain) was identified during a study of human T cells and chemical hapten exposure. About the research overall: Variation in per-sample TCR yields came mainly from small pooled library volume differences.

Whole-study findings and limits: The number of TCRs over 1 in 1000 frequency stayed unchanged after DPC.

TCRdb redid the calling of the RACE reads with MiXCR, one entry per CDR3 protein. The sample includes approximately 97,000 distinct CDR3 sequences, about 8.6% of them seen just once. With V trimmed by 3 bases and J by 6 bases, 5 bases remained unmatched. The CDR3 consists of 14 residues. Germline V gene lookup returns CDR1 MDHEN and CDR2 SYDVKM. This sample's time point: healthy volunteer bleed at 2 weeks. It was from unfractionated whole blood that total RNA was extracted. This clonotype was seen at least ten times. Its antigen is unknown. This clonotype originated in a female donor in good health. Some clones in this sample may be carry-over from other donors' samples. The chain is built from TRBV28 and TRBJ2-3, with TRBD2 matching over 8 bases. Sequencing was performed on whole blood. CDR3 amino acids: CASSLTSVGDTQYF. The CDR3 DNA is TGTGCCAGCAGTTTGACTAGCGTCGGGGATACGCAGTATTTT.